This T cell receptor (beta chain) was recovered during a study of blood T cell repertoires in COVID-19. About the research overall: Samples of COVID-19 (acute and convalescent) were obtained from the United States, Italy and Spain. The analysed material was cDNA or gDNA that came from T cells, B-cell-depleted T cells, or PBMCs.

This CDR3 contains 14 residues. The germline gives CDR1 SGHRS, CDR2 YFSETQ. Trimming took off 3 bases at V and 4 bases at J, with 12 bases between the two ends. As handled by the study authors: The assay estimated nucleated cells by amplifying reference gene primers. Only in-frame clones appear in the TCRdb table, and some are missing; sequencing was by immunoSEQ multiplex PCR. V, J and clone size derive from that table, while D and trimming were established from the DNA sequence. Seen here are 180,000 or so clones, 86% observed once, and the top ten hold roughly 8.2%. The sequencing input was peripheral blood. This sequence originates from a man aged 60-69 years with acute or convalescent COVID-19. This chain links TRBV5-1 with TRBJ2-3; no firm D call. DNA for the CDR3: TGCGCCAGCAGCTCGCGGCCAATGTCAGATACGCAGTATTTT. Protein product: CASSSRPMSDTQYF. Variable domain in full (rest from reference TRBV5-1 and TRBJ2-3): KAGVTQTPRYLIKTRGQQVTLSCSPISGHRSVSWYQQTPGQGLQFLFEYFSETQRNKGNFPGRFSGRQFSNSRSEMNVSTLELGDSALYLCASSSRPMSDTQYFGPGTRLTVL.